The present T cell receptor beta chain was sequenced within a study of blood T cell repertoires in COVID-19. The wider study: Both acute and convalescent COVID-19 samples were obtained from the United States, Italy and Spain.

Produced via immunoSEQ multiplex PCR; TCRdb's table is partial and in-frame only. The sample yields around 200,000 clones, roughly 80% seen once. After removal of 1 base from V and 3 bases from J, the junction contained 9 bases not matched to a gene. The germline gives CDR1 SGHDN, CDR2 FVKESK. This CDR3 spans 18 amino acids. The sequenced material came from peripheral blood. The chain uses TRBV14 and TRBJ2-1; 10 nucleotides align to TRBD2. The source is a man younger than 45 with active or convalescent COVID-19. This chain's CDR3 is CASSQVPLKRGGYNEQFF. The CDR3, as DNA: TGTGCCAGCAGCCAAGTCCCCCTAAAGCGGGGGGGCTACAATGAGCAGTTCTTC.